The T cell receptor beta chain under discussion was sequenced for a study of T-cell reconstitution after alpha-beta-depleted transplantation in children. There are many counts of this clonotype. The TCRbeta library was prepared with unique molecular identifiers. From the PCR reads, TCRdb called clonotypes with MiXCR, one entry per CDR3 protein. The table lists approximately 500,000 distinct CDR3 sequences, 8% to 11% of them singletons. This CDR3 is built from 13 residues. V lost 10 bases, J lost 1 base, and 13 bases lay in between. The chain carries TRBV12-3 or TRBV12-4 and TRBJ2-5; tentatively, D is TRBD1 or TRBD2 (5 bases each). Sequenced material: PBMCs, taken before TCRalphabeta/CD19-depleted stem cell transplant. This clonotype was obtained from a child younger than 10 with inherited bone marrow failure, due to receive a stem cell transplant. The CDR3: CANSRGRQETQYF. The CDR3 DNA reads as TGTGCCAATTCAAGGGGACGCCAAGAGACCCAGTACTTC.